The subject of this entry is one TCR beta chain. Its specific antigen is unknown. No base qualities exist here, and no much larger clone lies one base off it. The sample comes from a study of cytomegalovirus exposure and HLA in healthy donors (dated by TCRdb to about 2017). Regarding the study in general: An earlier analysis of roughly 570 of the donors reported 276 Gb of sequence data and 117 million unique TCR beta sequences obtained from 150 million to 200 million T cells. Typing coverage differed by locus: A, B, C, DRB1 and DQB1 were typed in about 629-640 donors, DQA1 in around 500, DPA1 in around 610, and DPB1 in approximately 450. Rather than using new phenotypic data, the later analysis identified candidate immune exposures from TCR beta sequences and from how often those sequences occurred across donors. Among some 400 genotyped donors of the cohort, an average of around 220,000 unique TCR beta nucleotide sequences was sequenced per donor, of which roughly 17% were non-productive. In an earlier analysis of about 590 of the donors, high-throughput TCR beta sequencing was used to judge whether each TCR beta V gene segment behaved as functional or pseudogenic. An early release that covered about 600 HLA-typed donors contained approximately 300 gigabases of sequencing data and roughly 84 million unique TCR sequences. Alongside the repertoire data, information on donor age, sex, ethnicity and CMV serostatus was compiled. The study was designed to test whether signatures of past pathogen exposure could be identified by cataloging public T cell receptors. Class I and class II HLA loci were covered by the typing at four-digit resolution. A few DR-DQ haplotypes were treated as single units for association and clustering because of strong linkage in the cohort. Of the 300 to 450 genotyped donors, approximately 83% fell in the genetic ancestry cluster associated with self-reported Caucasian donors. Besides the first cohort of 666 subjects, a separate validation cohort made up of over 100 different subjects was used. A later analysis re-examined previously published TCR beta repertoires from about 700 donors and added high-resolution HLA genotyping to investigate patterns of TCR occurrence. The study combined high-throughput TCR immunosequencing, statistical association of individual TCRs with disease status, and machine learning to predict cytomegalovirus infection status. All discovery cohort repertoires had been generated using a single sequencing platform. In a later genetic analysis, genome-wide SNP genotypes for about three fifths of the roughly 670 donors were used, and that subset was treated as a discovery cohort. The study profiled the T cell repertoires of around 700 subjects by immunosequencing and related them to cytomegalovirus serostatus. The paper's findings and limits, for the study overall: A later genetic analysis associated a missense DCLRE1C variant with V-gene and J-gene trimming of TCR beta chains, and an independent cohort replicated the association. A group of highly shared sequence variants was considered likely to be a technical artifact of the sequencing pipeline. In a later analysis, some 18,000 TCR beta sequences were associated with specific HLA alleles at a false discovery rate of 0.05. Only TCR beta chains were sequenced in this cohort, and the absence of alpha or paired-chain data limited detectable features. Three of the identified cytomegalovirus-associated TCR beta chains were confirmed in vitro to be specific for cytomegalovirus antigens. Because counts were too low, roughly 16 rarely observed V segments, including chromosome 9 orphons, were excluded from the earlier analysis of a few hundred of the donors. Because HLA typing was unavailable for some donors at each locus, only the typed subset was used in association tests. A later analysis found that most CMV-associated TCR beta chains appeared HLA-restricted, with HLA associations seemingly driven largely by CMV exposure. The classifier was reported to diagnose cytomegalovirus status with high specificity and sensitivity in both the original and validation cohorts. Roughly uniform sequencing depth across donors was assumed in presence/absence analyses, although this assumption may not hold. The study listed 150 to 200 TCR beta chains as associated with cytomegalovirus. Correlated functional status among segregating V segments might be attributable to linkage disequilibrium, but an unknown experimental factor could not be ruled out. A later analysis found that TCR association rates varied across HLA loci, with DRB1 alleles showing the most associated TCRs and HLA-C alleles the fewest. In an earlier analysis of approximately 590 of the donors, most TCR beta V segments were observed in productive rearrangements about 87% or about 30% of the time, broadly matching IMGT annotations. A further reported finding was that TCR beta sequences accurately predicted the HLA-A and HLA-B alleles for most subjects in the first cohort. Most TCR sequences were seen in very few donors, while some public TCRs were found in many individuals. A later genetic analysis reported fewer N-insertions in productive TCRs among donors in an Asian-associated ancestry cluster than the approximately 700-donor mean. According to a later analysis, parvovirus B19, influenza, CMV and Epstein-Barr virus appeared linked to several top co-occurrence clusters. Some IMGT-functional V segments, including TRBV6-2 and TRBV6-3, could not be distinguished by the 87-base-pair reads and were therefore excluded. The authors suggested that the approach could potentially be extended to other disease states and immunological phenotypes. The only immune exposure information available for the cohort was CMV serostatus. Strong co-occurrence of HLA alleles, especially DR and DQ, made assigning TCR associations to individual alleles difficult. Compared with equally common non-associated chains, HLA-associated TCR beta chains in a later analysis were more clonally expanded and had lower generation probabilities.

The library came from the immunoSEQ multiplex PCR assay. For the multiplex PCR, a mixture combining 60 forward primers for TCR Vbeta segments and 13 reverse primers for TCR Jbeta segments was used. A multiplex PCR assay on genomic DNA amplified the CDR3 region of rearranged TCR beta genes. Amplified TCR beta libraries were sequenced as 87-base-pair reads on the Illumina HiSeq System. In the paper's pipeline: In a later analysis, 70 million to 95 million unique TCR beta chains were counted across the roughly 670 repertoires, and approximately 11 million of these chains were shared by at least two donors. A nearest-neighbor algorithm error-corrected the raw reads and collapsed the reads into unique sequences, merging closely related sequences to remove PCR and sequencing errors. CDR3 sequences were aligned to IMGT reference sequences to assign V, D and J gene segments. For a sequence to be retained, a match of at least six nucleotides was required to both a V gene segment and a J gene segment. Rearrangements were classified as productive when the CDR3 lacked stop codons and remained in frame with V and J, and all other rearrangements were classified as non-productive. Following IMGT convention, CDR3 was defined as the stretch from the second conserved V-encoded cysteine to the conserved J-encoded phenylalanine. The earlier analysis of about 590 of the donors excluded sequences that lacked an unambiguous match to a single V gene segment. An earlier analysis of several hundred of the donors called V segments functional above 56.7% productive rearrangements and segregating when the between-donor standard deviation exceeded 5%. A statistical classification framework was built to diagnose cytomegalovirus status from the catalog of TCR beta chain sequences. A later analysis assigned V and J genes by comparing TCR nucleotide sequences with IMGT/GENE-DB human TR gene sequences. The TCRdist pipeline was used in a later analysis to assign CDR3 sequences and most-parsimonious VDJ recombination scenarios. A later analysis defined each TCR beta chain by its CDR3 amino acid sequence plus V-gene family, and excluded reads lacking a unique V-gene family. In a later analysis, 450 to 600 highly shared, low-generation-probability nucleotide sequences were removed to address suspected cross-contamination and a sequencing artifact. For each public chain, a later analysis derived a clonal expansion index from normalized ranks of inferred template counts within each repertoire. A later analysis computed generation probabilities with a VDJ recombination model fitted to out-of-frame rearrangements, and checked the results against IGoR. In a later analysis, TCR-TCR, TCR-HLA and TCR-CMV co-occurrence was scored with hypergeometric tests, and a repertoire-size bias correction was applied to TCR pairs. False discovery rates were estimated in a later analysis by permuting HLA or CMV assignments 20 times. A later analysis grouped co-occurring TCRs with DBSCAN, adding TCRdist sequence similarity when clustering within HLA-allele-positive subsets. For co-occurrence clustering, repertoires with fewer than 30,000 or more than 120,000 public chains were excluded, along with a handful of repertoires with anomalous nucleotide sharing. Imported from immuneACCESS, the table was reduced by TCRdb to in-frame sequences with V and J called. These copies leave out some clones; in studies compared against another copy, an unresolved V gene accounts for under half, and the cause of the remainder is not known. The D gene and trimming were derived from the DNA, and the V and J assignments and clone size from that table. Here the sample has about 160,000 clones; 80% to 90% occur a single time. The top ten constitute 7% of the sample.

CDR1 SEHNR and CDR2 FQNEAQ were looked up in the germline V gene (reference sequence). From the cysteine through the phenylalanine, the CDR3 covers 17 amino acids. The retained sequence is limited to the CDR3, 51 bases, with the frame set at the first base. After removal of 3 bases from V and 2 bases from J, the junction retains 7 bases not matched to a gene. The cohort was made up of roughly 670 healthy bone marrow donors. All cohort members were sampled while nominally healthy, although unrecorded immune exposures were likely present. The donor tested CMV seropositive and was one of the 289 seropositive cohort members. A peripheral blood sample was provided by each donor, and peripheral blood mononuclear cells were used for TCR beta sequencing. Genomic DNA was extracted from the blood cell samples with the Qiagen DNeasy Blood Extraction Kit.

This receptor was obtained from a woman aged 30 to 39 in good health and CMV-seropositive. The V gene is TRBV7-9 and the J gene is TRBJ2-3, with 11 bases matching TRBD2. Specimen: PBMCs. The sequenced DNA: TGTGCCAGCAGCTTTGCAACTAGCGGGGGTTTCACAGATACGCAGTATTTT. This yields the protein CASSFATSGGFTDTQYF.